By share of the sample, the clone carrying this TCR beta chain is medium-sized. The record originates from a study of neurological immune-mediated disorders. The cDNA was synthesized by 5'RACE incorporating 10-nucleotide random UMIs. TCRdb redid the calling of the 5' RACE reads with MiXCR, one entry per CDR3 protein. Of approximately 85,000 distinct CDR3 sequences listed, under 15% are singletons. The CDR3 has 13 amino acids. V was pared by 4 bases and J by 7 bases, with 11 bases between. The germline V gene encodes CDR1 SGHKS and CDR2 YYEKEE (reference sequence). Stated time point: longitudinal time-point 2.

The receptor was derived from a female donor with HTLV-1-associated myelopathy (HAM/TSP). The rearrangement uses TRBV5-5 and TRBJ1-4; D not certain. The sequencing sample was made of PBMCs. The chain's CDR3 is CASSVQWGEKLFF. The DNA of the CDR3 is TGTGCCAGCAGCGTGCAGTGGGGTGAAAAACTGTTTTTT.